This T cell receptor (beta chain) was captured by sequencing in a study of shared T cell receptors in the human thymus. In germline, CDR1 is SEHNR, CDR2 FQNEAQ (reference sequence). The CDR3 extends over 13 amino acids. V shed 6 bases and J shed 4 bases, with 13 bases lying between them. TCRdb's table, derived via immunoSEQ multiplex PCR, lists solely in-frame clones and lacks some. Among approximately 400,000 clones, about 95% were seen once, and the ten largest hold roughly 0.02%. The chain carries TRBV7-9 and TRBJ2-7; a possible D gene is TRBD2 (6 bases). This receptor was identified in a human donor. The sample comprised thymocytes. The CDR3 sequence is CASSWTTHYEQYF. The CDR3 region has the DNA TGTGCCAGCAGTTGGACTACCCATTACGAGCAGTACTTC.